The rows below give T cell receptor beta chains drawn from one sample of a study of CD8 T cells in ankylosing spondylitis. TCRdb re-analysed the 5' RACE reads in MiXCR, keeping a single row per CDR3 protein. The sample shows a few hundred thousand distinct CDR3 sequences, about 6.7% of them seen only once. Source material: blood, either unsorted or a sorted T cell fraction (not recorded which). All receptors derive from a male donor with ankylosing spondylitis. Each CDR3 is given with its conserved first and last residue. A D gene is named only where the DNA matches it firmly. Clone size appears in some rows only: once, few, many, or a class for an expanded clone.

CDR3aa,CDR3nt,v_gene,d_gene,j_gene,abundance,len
CASSPDLGHEQYF,TGTGCCAGCAGCCCGGATCTAGGCCACGAGCAGTACTTC,TRBV7-2,.,TRBJ2-7,.,13
CASSLSGGITYEQYF,TGTGCCAGCAGCTTGTCCGGCGGGATTACCTACGAGCAGTACTTC,TRBV5-6,.,TRBJ2-7,.,15
CASSLRLDSPNTEAFF,TGTGCCAGCAGCCTCCGGTTGGACTCCCCAAACACTGAAGCTTTCTTT,TRBV7-8,.,TRBJ1-1,many,16
CASTTTSGSYNEQFF,TGTGCCAGCACCACGACTAGCGGGAGCTACAATGAGCAGTTCTTC,TRBV6-2/TRBV6-3,TRBD2,TRBJ2-1,many,15
CASSSSGISPLHF,TGTGCCAGCAGTTCCTCAGGGATATCACCCCTCCACTTT,TRBV12-3/TRBV12-4,.,TRBJ1-6,many,13
CSVAGTSGRDEQFF,TGCAGCGTTGCCGGGACTAGCGGGAGGGATGAGCAGTTCTTC,TRBV29-1,TRBD2,TRBJ2-1,many,14
CASSLALGGLTGELFF,TGTGCCAGCAGCTTAGCGCTCGGGGGACTCACCGGGGAGCTGTTTTTT,TRBV7-8,.,TRBJ2-2,many,16
CSASRLGETYNEQFF,TGCAGTGCTAGCAGACTAGGCGAGACGTACAATGAGCAGTTCTTC,TRBV20-1,.,TRBJ2-1,.,15
CASSSGHLYNEQFF,TGTGCCAGCAGTTCCGGGCATCTATACAATGAGCAGTTCTTC,TRBV6-5,.,TRBJ2-1,many,14
CSVGGLAGGKYSDTQYF,TGCAGCGTCGGCGGACTAGCGGGGGGGAAGTATTCAGATACGCAGTATTTT,TRBV29-1,TRBD2,TRBJ2-3,many,17
CSVSDGGGGEKLFF,TGCAGCGTTTCGGACGGAGGAGGTGGTGAAAAACTGTTTTTT,TRBV29-1,.,TRBJ1-4,many,14
CASSLFLGSTDTQYF,TGTGCCAGCAGTTTATTTCTGGGCAGCACAGATACGCAGTATTTT,TRBV27,.,TRBJ2-3,many,15
CASSFGIEQFF,TGTGCCAGCAGCTTCGGGATCGAGCAGTTCTTC,TRBV7-9,.,TRBJ2-1,many,11
CSARHHSGRNTEAFF,TGCAGTGCTAGACATCACTCGGGTCGGAACACTGAAGCTTTCTTT,TRBV20-1,.,TRBJ1-1,few,15
CASGGTSGYGYTF,TGTGCCAGCGGGGGGACGTCGGGCTATGGCTACACCTTC,TRBV14,.,TRBJ1-2,many,13
CAWNLAGGRDTQYF,TGTGCCTGGAACTTAGCGGGGGGTAGAGATACGCAGTATTTT,TRBV30,TRBD2,TRBJ2-3,few,14